Each of the 14 T cell receptor beta chains below was sequenced from the same sample in a study of response to subunit inactivated influenza vaccine. TCRdb fed the RT-PCR reads into MiXCR, producing one record per CDR3 protein. The table includes about 500,000 distinct CDR3 sequences, approximately 17% detected once. Sequenced material: CD4+ T cells sorted from PBMCs, taken less than 30 months after vaccination. The receptors derive from a man aged 50 to 75 who received an inactivated influenza vaccine.

The rearrangement uses TRBV9 and TRBJ2-1; TRBD2 is a possible D gene (6 bases). V lost 4 bases to trimming and J lost 8 bases, with 16 bases between them. Per the germline V gene, CDR1 is SGDLS and CDR2 is YYNGEE. This CDR3 region has 14 residues. Here the CDR3 reads CASSFSGLLDEQFF. The DNA of the CDR3 is TGTGCCAGCAGCTTTAGCGGACTCCTGGATGAGCAGTTCTTC.

The chain combines TRBV12-3 or TRBV12-4 with TRBJ1-4; D call uncertain. The CDR3 has 14 residues. Trimming left V 3 bases short and J 4 bases short, with 9 bases between. The CDR3 nucleotides read TGTGCCAGCAGTTTTTTGCGGGGTAATGAAAAACTGTTTTTT. Translation gives CASSFLRGNEKLFF.

V and J are TRBV11-2 and TRBJ2-7, with D perhaps matching TRBD1 or TRBD2 (5 bases each). There are 15 residues in the CDR3. CDR1 is SGHAT, CDR2 FQNNGV, per germline. Trimming left V 5 bases short and J 5 bases short, with 19 bases between. The CDR3 DNA reads TGTGCCAGCAGCCTCGGCAGGGACCCTGCACACGAGCAGTACTTC. Translating it yields CASSLGRDPAHEQYF.

This clonotype has just a few counts. The chain couples TRBV20-1 to TRBJ1-5, with D possibly matching TRBD1 (6 bases). Trimming took off 1 base at V and 3 bases at J, with 13 bases between the two ends. This CDR3 spans 15 amino acids. The V gene's germline CDR1 is DFQATT and CDR2 SNEGSKA (reference sequence). CDR3: CSARGGRQVNQPQHF. The DNA for the CDR3 is TGCAGTGCTAGAGGAGGAAGACAGGTCAATCAGCCCCAGCATTTT.

This clonotype has just a few counts. The V and J genes are TRBV29-1 and TRBJ2-1; possibly TRBD1 for D (6 bases). V gave up 4 bases and J gave up 10 bases, with 11 bases separating them. Looked up from germline, CDR1 is SQVTM and CDR2 is ANQGSEA. This CDR3 comprises 11 residues. CDR3 DNA: TGCAGCGTTGTCCCCGACAGGGAGCAGTTCTTC. It yields the protein CSVVPDREQFF.

The rearrangement links TRBV29-1 to TRBJ1-1, with unresolved D. The CDR3 covers 12 residues. Germline lookup yields CDR1 SQVTM and CDR2 ANQGSEA. V lost 4 bases, J lost 1 base, and 7 bases lay in between. The CDR3 protein is CSVGHRNTEAFF. The CDR3 DNA reads TGCAGCGTTGGACACAGGAACACTGAAGCTTTCTTT.

This clonotype appeared a few times. The chain couples TRBV3-1 to TRBJ1-2; D possibly corresponds to TRBD1 (5 bases). Germline values: CDR1 LGHDT, CDR2 YNNKEL (reference sequence). The CDR3 contains 14 residues. V dropped 3 bases and J dropped 7 bases, with 15 bases sitting between them. The CDR3 loop is CASSHGAHRSGYTF. In DNA, the CDR3 is TGTGCCAGCAGCCATGGGGCTCATCGATCTGGCTACACCTTC.

This clonotype was seen ten or more times. This chain joins TRBV20-1 and TRBJ1-6, with TRBD1 as a possible D gene (5 bases). This CDR3 is 15 amino acids long. Germline-derived CDR1 and CDR2 are DFQATT and SNEGSKA (reference sequence). Trimming removed 1 base from V and 7 bases from J, with 14 bases in between. The CDR3 DNA reads TGCAGTGCTAGAGCGGAGGGGATAGACAATTCACCCCTCCACTTT. It encodes CSARAEGIDNSPLHF.

This clonotype was found many times. This chain joins TRBV4-1 and TRBJ2-2, with 16 bases matching TRBD2. This CDR3 region has 18 residues. Germline lookup yields CDR1 MGHRA and CDR2 YSYEKL. After removal of 4 bases from V and 4 bases from J, the junction contained 6 bases not matched to a gene. In DNA, the CDR3 is TGCGCCAGCAGCCGGGGACTAGCGGGGGGGCCAAGCACCGGGGAGCTGTTTTTT. This translates into CASSRGLAGGPSTGELFF.

This clonotype turned up a few times. The chain is built from TRBV12-3 or TRBV12-4 and TRBJ2-5, with TRBD1 matching 9 bases. This CDR3 comprises 13 residues. V was pared by 5 bases and J by 11 bases, with 9 bases of the junction left unmatched. The CDR3 spells CASSTGTGRNQYF. Written as DNA, the CDR3 is TGTGCCAGCAGTACAGGGACAGGGAGGAATCAGTACTTC.

The chain links TRBV12-3 or TRBV12-4 to TRBJ2-7; 10 bases line up with TRBD1. The CDR3 has 15 amino acids. V trimming: 5 bases; J trimming: 4 bases; junction bases outside the gene matches: 8. CDR3 in amino acids: CASSPGTGVRYEQYF. In DNA form, the CDR3 reads TGTGCCAGCAGTCCCGGGACAGGGGTGCGGTACGAGCAGTACTTC.

This clonotype was seen a handful of times. V gene TRBV20-1 combines with J gene TRBJ2-1; D is uncertain. Germline V lookup: CDR1 DFQATT, CDR2 SNEGSKA (reference sequence). Deletions cut 3 bases from V and 4 bases from J, with 7 bases between. CDR3 length equals 12 residues. CDR3 in DNA: TGCAGTGCTAGTATCCATTACAATGAGCAGTTCTTC. It translates to CSASIHYNEQFF.

In this sample, this clonotype turned up many times. The rearrangement joins TRBV12-3 or TRBV12-4 to TRBJ1-5, with 7 bases that match TRBD1. The CDR3 runs 15 residues. The V gene end was trimmed by 3 bases and the J gene end by 0 bases; junction bases not matched to a gene: 2. This CDR3 reads CASSLGQLSNQPQHF. The DNA of the CDR3 is TGTGCCAGCAGTTTGGGACAGCTTAGCAATCAGCCCCAGCATTTT.

The V call is TRBV18, the J call TRBJ2-1; D could derive from TRBD1 or TRBD2 (5 bases each). In germline, CDR1 is KGHSH, CDR2 LQKENI. The CDR3 length is 17 residues. Trimming removed 3 bases from V and 8 bases from J, with 23 bases in between. DNA of the CDR3: TGTGCCAGCTCACCGATGCTGGGACCCGGGGCGGTCTATGAGCAGTTCTTC. It yields the protein CASSPMLGPGAVYEQFF.